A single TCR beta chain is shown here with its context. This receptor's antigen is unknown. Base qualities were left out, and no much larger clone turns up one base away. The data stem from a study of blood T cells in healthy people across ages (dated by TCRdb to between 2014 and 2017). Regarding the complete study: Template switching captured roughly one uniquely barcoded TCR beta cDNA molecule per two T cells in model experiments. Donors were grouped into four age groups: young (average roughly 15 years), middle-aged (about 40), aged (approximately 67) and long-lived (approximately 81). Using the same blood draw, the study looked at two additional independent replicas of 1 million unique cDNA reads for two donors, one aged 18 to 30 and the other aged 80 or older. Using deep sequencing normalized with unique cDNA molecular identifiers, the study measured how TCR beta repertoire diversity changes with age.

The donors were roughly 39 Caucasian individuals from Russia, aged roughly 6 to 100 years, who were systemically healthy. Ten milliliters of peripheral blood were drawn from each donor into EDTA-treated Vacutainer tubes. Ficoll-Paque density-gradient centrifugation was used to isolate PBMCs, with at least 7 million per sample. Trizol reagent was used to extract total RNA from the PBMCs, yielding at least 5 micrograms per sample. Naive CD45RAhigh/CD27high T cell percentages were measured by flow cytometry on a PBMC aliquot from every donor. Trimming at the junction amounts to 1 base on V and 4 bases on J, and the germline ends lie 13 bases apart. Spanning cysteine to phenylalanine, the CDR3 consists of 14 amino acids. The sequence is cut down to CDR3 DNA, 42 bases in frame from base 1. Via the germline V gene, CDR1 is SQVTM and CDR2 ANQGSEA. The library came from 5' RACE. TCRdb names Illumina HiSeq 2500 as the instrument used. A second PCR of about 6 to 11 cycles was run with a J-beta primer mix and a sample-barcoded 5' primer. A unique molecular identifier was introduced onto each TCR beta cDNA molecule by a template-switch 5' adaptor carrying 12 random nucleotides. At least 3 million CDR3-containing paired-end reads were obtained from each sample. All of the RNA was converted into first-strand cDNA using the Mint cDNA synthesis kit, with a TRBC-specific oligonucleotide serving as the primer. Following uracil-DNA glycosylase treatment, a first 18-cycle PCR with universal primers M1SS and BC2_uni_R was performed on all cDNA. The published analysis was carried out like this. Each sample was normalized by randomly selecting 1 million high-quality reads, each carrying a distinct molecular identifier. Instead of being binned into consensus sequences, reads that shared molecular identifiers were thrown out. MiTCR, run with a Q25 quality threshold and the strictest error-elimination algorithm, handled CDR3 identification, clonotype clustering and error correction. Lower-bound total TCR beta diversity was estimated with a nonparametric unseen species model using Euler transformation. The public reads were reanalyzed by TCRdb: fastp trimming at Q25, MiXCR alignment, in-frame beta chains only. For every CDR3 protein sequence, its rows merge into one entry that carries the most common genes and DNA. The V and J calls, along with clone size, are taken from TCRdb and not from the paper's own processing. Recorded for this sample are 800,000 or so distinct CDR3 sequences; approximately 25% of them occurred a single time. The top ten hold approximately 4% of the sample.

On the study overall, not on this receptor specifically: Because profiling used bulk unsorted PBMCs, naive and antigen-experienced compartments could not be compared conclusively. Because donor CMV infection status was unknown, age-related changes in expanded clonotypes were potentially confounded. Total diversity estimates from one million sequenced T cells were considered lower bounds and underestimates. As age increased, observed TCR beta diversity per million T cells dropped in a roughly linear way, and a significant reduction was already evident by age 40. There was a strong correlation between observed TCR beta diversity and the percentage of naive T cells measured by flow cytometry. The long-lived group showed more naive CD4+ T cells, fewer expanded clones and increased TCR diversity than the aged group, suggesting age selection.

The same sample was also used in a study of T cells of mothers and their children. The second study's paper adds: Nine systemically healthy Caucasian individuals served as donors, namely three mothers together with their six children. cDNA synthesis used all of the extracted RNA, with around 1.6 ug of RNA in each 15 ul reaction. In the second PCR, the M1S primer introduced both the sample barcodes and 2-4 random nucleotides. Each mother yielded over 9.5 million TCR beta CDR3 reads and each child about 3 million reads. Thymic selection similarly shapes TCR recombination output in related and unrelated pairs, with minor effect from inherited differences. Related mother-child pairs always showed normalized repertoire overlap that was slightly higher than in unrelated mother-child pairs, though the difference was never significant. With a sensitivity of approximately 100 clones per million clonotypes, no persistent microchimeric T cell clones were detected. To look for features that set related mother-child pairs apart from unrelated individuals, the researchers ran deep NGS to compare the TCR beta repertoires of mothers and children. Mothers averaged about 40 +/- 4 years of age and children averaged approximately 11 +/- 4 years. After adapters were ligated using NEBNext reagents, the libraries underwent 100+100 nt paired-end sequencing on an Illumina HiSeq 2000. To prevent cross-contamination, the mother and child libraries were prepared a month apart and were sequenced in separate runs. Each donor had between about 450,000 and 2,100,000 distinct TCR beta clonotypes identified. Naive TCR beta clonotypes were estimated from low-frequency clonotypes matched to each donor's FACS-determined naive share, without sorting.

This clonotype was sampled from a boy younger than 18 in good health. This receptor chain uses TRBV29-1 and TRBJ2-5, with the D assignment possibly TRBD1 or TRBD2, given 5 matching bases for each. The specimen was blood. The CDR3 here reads CSVEVQGGRETQYF. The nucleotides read TGCAGCGTTGAAGTCCAGGGTGGGAGAGAGACCCAGTACTTC.